Listed below are T cell receptor beta chains from one sample, sequenced in a study of T cell responses to AZD1222 COVID-19 vaccine. Assay: immunoSEQ multiplex PCR; the TCRdb copy retains only in-frame clones and omits some. The sample carries around 190,000 clones, around 94% recorded once. The material sequenced was peripheral blood, taken 28 days after the second AZD1222 dose. The receptors were sampled from an adult who received the AZD1222 COVID-19 vaccine. Each CDR3 is given with its conserved first and last residue. Each record gives: J gene, V gene, D gene, clone size, CDR3 protein, CDR3 DNA. The D gene is left open where the match is weak. A row's size may be missing; if present it is once, few, many or a size class.

>TRBJ1-2|TRBV28|TRBD1|once
CASSAGQGAFYGYTF
TGTGCCAGCAGTGCTGGACAGGGGGCTTTCTATGGCTACACCTTC
>TRBJ2-3|TRBV30|NA|NA
CAWSIGDTQYF
TGTGCCTGGAGTATCGGGGATACGCAGTATTTT
>TRBJ2-3|TRBV7-8|NA|NA
CASVSVGGAQDTQYF
TGTGCCAGCGTCTCTGTAGGGGGGGCCCAAGATACGCAGTATTTT
>TRBJ2-7|TRBV30|NA|NA
CAWSPRTAQYF
TGTGCCTGGAGTCCCCGGACGGCGCAGTACTTC
>TRBJ2-3|TRBV6-5|NA|NA
CASSWRTGVDRDTQYF
TGTGCCAGCAGTTGGAGAACGGGAGTTGATAGAGATACGCAGTATTTT
>TRBJ1-5|TRBV28|TRBD1|NA
CASSSGQGVYQPQHF
TGTGCCAGCAGTAGTGGACAGGGGGTATATCAGCCCCAGCATTTT
>TRBJ1-1|TRBV2|NA|once
CASLVISGVEAFF
TGTGCCAGCTTAGTGATAAGCGGGGTTGAAGCTTTCTTT
>TRBJ1-1|TRBV19|NA|NA
CASSSTVNTEAFF
TGTGCCAGTAGTAGCACAGTGAACACTGAAGCTTTCTTT
>TRBJ2-2|TRBV9|NA|NA
CASSRDTVTGELFF
TGTGCCAGCAGCCGAGACACGGTCACCGGGGAGCTGTTTTTT
>TRBJ2-3|TRBV6-6|TRBD1|NA
CASSPTGDTQYF
TGTGCCAGCAGTCCGACAGGGGATACGCAGTATTTT
>TRBJ2-3|TRBV4-3|NA|NA
CASSQSRGGDTQYF
TGCGCCAGCAGCCAATCCAGGGGAGGAGATACGCAGTATTTT
>TRBJ2-7|TRBV19|NA|NA
CASNNGPYEQYF
TGTGCCAGTAACAATGGACCCTACGAGCAGTACTTC
>TRBJ1-4|TRBV4-1|NA|NA
CASSHGAPGEKLFF
TGCGCCAGCAGCCATGGAGCCCCTGGGGAAAAACTGTTTTTT
>TRBJ1-5|TRBV7-8|NA|NA
CASSFGGSQPQHF
TGTGCCAGCAGCTTCGGGGGGAGTCAGCCCCAGCATTTT
>TRBJ1-1|TRBV4-3|TRBD1|NA
CASSQGQLNTEAFF
TGCGCCAGCAGCCAGGGACAGTTGAACACTGAAGCTTTCTTT